The text below deals with one T cell receptor beta chain. CDR3 length: 15 residues. The V gene end was trimmed by 3 bases and the J gene end by 6 bases; junction bases not matched to a gene: 10. Per germline, CDR1 SGHRS and CDR2 YFSETQ. These data originate in a study of control samples from healthy donors and cancer patients. Libraries were prepared by immunoSEQ multiplex PCR; TCRdb keeps only in-frame clonotypes and omits some of them. Here the sample spans 95,000 to 150,000 clones, 92% being singletons. Sequencing input: PBMCs. The sequence was collected from an elderly man with head and neck cancer. V is TRBV5-1 and J is TRBJ1-2; 8 bases agree with TRBD1. CDR3 sequence reads: CASSYYTQGADGYTF. CDR3 nucleotide sequence: TGCGCCAGCAGCTACTACACCCAGGGGGCAGATGGCTACACCTTC.